Detailed here is one TCR beta chain. Its antigen is as yet unknown. The sample is drawn from a study of T cells after yellow fever vaccination. The authors made TCR cDNA by 5'RACE template switching, adding a universal primer site and UMIs. TCRdb analysed the 5' RACE reads with MiXCR anew, one entry per CDR3 protein. Of around 320,000 distinct CDR3 sequences listed, about 10% are singletons. This CDR3 spans 14 amino acids. Trimming took 4 bases from V and 7 from J; bases not matched to a gene: 6. Germline assignment: CDR1 SGHRS and CDR2 YFSETQ. Overall study findings and caveats: Shared CD4/CD8 clonotypes were a small share, likely from convergent recombination. Most clones from primary vaccination resurfaced after the booster (around 97% CD4, 88% CD8). FACS-sorted repertoires could harbor abundant contaminating bulk-population clonotypes.

This receptor was identified in a man aged 18 to 30 who received the YFV17D yellow fever vaccine. The source was CD4+ T cells sorted from PBMCs, collected 45 days after the yellow fever booster vaccination. The chain links TRBV5-1 to TRBJ2-1; 9 bases map to TRBD1. CDR3 sequence reads: CASSGRDRVNEQFF. In DNA, the CDR3 is TGCGCCAGCAGCGGGAGGGACAGGGTGAATGAGCAGTTCTTC. The full variable domain, with the rest looked up from reference TRBV5-1 and TRBJ2-1, is KAGVTQTPRYLIKTRGQQVTLSCSPISGHRSVSWYQQTPGQGLQFLFEYFSETQRNKGNFPGRFSGRQFSNSRSEMNVSTLELGDSALYLCASSGRDRVNEQFFGPGTRLTVL.